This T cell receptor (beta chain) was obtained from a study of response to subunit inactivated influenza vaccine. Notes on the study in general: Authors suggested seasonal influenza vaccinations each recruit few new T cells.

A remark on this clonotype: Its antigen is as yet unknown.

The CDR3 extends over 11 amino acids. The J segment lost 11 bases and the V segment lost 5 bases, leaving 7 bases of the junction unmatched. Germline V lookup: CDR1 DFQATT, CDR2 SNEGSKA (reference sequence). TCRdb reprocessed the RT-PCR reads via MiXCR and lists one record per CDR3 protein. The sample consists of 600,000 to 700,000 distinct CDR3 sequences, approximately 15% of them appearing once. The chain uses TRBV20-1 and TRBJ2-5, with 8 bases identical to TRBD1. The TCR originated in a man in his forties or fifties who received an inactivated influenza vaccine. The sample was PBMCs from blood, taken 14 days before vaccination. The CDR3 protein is CSAGSRGLQYF. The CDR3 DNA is TGCAGTGCTGGATCCAGGGGGCTGCAGTACTTC.